The entry that follows covers one T cell receptor beta chain sequence. Its target is not known. This entry comes from a study of T cell responses to AZD1222 COVID-19 vaccine. Study-wide results and caveats: Baseline serology detected seropositivity in only six AZD1222 recipients.

The assay was immunoSEQ multiplex PCR, and TCRdb's table has in-frame clones only and misses some. The data contain 100,000 to 150,000 clones, 88% of them singletons. This CDR3 is 13 amino acids long. Germline V gene data show CDR1 as LNHDA and CDR2 as SQIVND (reference sequence). J gave up 5 bases and V 8 bases, and 7 bases lay outside the gene matches. The sequenced sample was peripheral blood, obtained on day 0 of AZD1222 vaccination. The source is an adult in good health. This chain connects TRBV19 to TRBJ2-3, with 7 positions matching TRBD1. The CDR3 region is CASHPQGRDTQYF. The CDR3 DNA sequence: TGTGCCAGTCACCCACAGGGGAGAGATACGCAGTATTTT.